The following is a T cell receptor beta chain sequence with its context. This clone was recorded only once. Its cognate antigen has yet to be identified. No quality values exist for individual bases; no much larger clone is one base distant. The cohort comprised more than 550 healthy bone marrow donors. At the time of sampling, every cohort member was nominally healthy, though immune exposures that went unrecorded were likely present. The donor tested CMV seropositive, placing the donor among the roughly 300 seropositive members of the cohort. A peripheral blood sample was collected from each donor, and TCR beta sequencing was performed on peripheral blood mononuclear cells. The Qiagen DNeasy Blood Extraction Kit was used to extract genomic DNA from the blood cell samples. The sample originates from a study of cytomegalovirus exposure and HLA in healthy donors (dated by TCRdb to 2016 to 2017). In the study overall: In an earlier analysis of about 560 of the donors, 250 to 350 Gb of sequence data and some 120 million unique TCR beta sequences from 150 million to 200 million T cells were reported. HLA typing covered class I and class II loci at four-digit resolution. To predict cytomegalovirus infection status, the study brought together high-throughput TCR immunosequencing, statistical association of individual TCRs with disease status, and machine learning. In a later genetic analysis, genome-wide SNP genotypes for about 60% of the 666 donors were used, and that subset was treated as a discovery cohort. Rather than using new phenotypic data, the later analysis identified candidate immune exposures from TCR beta sequences and from how often those sequences occurred across donors. Of the roughly 400 genotyped donors, roughly 80% were placed in the genetic ancestry cluster associated with self-reported Caucasian donors. Along with the approximately 650-subject first cohort, a separate validation cohort of approximately 110 different subjects was used. Four to six DR-DQ haplotypes were handled as single units for association and clustering because linkage in the cohort was strong. Donor age, sex, ethnicity and CMV serostatus were collected together with the repertoire data. Typing coverage varied by locus: roughly 620-640 donors for A, B, C, DRB1 and DQB1; 522 for DQA1; 606 for DPA1; more than 450 for DPB1. Approximately 310 gigabases of sequencing data and 91 million or so unique TCR sequences made up an early release that covered fewer than 650 HLA-typed donors. All discovery cohort repertoires had been generated on a single sequencing platform. In a later analysis, previously published TCR beta repertoires from roughly 710 donors were re-analyzed and high-resolution HLA genotyping was added so that TCR occurrence patterns could be studied. To decide whether each TCR beta V gene segment behaved as functional or pseudogenic, an earlier analysis of 587 of the donors relied on high-throughput TCR beta sequencing. Among about 410 genotyped donors of the cohort, an average of around 250,000 unique TCR beta nucleotide sequences was sequenced per donor, of which approximately 19% were non-productive. The study was designed to test whether signatures of past pathogen exposure could be identified by cataloging public T cell receptors. The T cell repertoires of several hundred subjects were profiled by immunosequencing and related to cytomegalovirus serostatus.

Points the paper makes about the study in general: A later analysis found that HLA-associated TCR beta chains were more clonally expanded and had lower generation probabilities than equally common non-associated chains. The cohort was sequenced for TCR beta chains only, and without alpha or paired-chain data the features that could be detected were limited. A further reported finding was that TCR beta sequences accurately predicted the HLA-A and HLA-B alleles for most subjects in the first cohort. Correlated functional status among segregating V segments might reflect linkage disequilibrium, but an unknown experimental factor could not be ruled out. The only immune exposure information available for the cohort was CMV serostatus. While some public TCRs were present in many individuals, most TCR sequences turned up only very rarely across donors. A later analysis associated 15,000 to 20,000 TCR beta sequences with specific HLA alleles at a false discovery rate of 0.05. In both the original and validation cohorts, the classifier was reported to diagnose cytomegalovirus status with high specificity and sensitivity. A later analysis found that most CMV-associated TCR beta chains appeared HLA-restricted, with HLA associations seemingly driven largely by CMV exposure. Because some donors lacked HLA typing at each locus, the association tests relied only on the typed subset. The earlier analysis of 587 of the donors excluded 15 to 20 rarely observed V segments, including chromosome 9 orphons, because counts were too low. In an earlier analysis of approximately 590 of the donors, most TCR beta V segments appeared in productive rearrangements about 87% or about 30% of the time, broadly matching IMGT annotations. A later analysis reported that several top co-occurrence clusters appeared linked to parvovirus B19, influenza, CMV and Epstein-Barr virus. A later genetic analysis reported fewer N-insertions in productive TCRs among donors in an Asian-associated ancestry cluster than the approximately 700-donor mean. When HLA alleles, especially DR and DQ, strongly co-occurred, TCR associations were difficult to assign to individual alleles. A cluster of highly shared sequence variants was judged likely to be a technical artifact of the sequencing pipeline. According to the authors, the approach could potentially be generalized to other disease states and immunological phenotypes. A total of 164 TCR beta chains were listed by the study as associated with cytomegalovirus. A few of the identified cytomegalovirus-associated TCR beta chains were confirmed in vitro to be specific for cytomegalovirus antigens. The presence/absence analyses assumed that sequencing depth was roughly uniform across donors, and that assumption may not be true. In a later analysis, the rate of TCR association differed among HLA loci, with DRB1 alleles having the most associated TCRs and HLA-C alleles having the fewest. In a later genetic analysis, a missense DCLRE1C variant was associated with V-gene and J-gene trimming of TCR beta chains, and the association was replicated in an independent cohort.

Library generation was performed with the immunoSEQ multiplex PCR assay. For the multiplex PCR, a mixture combining 60 forward primers for TCR Vbeta segments and 13 reverse primers for TCR Jbeta segments was used. The CDR3 region of rearranged TCR beta genes was amplified from genomic DNA by a multiplex PCR assay. The amplified TCR beta libraries were sequenced on the Illumina HiSeq System as 87-base-pair reads. The source study handled its data this way. A later analysis counted 65 million to 90 million unique TCR beta chains across the 690 or so repertoires, and some 11 million of these chains were shared by at least two donors. Raw reads were error-corrected and collapsed into unique sequences with a nearest-neighbor algorithm that merged closely related sequences to remove PCR and sequencing errors. CDR3 sequences were aligned to IMGT reference sequences to assign V, D and J gene segments. For a sequence to be retained, at least a six-nucleotide match to both a V gene segment and a J gene segment was required. A rearrangement was called productive if the CDR3 had no stop codons and remained in frame with V and J, and every other rearrangement was called non-productive. CDR3 was defined according to IMGT convention as the region running from the second conserved V-encoded cysteine to the conserved J-encoded phenylalanine. The earlier analysis of some 600 of the donors excluded sequences that lacked an unambiguous match to a single V gene segment. An earlier analysis of several hundred of the donors called V segments functional above 56.7% productive rearrangements and segregating when the between-donor standard deviation exceeded 5%. A statistical classification framework was built to diagnose cytomegalovirus status from the catalog of TCR beta chain sequences. A later analysis assigned V and J genes by comparing TCR nucleotide sequences with IMGT/GENE-DB human TR gene sequences. The TCRdist pipeline was used in a later analysis to assign CDR3 sequences and most-parsimonious VDJ recombination scenarios. In a later analysis, every TCR beta chain was defined by the combination of its CDR3 amino acid sequence and its V-gene family, and reads without a unique V-gene family were dropped. In a later analysis, nearly 600 highly shared, low-generation-probability nucleotide sequences were removed to address suspected cross-contamination and a sequencing artifact. In a later analysis, a clonal expansion index was calculated for each public chain from normalized within-repertoire ranks of inferred template counts. A later analysis computed generation probabilities with a VDJ recombination model fitted to out-of-frame rearrangements, and checked the results against IGoR. A later analysis scored TCR-TCR, TCR-HLA and TCR-CMV co-occurrence with hypergeometric tests, applying a repertoire-size bias correction to TCR pairs. In a later analysis, false discovery rates were estimated by permuting HLA or CMV assignments 20 times. In a later analysis, co-occurring TCRs were grouped with DBSCAN, and TCRdist sequence similarity was added when clustering was performed within HLA-allele-positive subsets. For co-occurrence clustering, repertoires with fewer than 30,000 or more than 120,000 public chains were excluded, along with a handful of repertoires with anomalous nucleotide sharing. Held by TCRdb, this immuneACCESS table contains in-frame sequences only and omits some clones. Under half of the omission traces to an unresolved V gene where checked; the cause of the rest is unknown. The D gene and trimming were derived from the DNA, and the V and J assignments and clone size from that table. Within this sample are approximately 100,000 clones, with 79% of them counted one time only. In total, the top ten clones hold approximately 4% of the sample.

The receptor was isolated from a man aged 50 to 59 in good health and CMV-seropositive. The source material was PBMCs.

The CDR3 region reads CASSSAVGGHEQFF. Read as DNA, the sequence is TGTGCCAGTAGTTCAGCGGTGGGGGGGCATGAGCAGTTCTTC. The receptor chain draws on TRBV19 and TRBJ2-1; the D gene is perhaps TRBD2, from 7 matching bases. According to the germline V gene (reference sequence), CDR1 reads LNHDA and CDR2 reads SQIVND. The cysteine opens and the phenylalanine closes a CDR3 of 14 amino acids. Only the CDR3 DNA is retained, 42 bases long and in frame from the first base. V loses 5 bases, J loses 8 bases, and the germline ends lie 16 bases apart.